This entry lists 16 T cell receptor beta chains sequenced from one sample in a study of regulatory T cells in long-lasting Graves disease. Time point denoted: persistent/refractory GD, antithyroid drugs over 5 years with positive TRAb. RNA from PBMCs was the source of the TCR library. Both iRepertoire HTBI primers and Arm-PCR of CDR3 regions were used to build the TCR beta libraries. TCRdb recomputed calls from the multiplex PCR reads with MiXCR, one row per CDR3 protein. The sample records 400,000 to 500,000 distinct CDR3 sequences, 21% being singletons. The sequencing used peripheral blood mononuclear cells (PBMCs), collected when the disease was refractory, from a patient treated with antithyroid drugs. The source of these receptors is a female donor with Graves disease.

This clonotype was detected only a few times. J is TRBJ2-7 and V is TRBV5-1; TRBD2 is a possible D gene (5 bases). This CDR3 spans 15 amino acids. The germline gives CDR1 SGHRS, CDR2 YFSETQ. Trimming removed 4 bases from V and 1 base from J, with 15 bases in between. The CDR3 sequence: CASSPEAGRSYEQYF. The CDR3 DNA reads as TGCGCCAGCAGCCCGGAGGCGGGCCGATCCTACGAGCAGTACTTC.

The sample holds a few counts of this clonotype. This rearrangement joins TRBV15 to TRBJ2-7, with 9 bases that match TRBD1. This CDR3 is built from 15 residues. V dropped 5 bases and J dropped 3; count of bases not matched to a gene: 8. Per the germline V gene, CDR1 is LNHNV and CDR2 is YYDKDF (reference sequence). CDR3 sequence reads: CATSRGGTGSYEQYF. The CDR3 DNA sequence: TGTGCCACCAGCCGGGGCGGGACAGGGAGCTACGAGCAGTACTTC.

A few counts support this clonotype. J is TRBJ2-7 and V is TRBV6-5; D not resolved. This CDR3 spans 16 amino acids. Germline V gives CDR1 MNHEY, CDR2 SVGAGI. Trimming shortened V by 2 bases and J by 4 bases, and 18 bases separated the two germline ends. This chain's CDR3 is CASSYPPHILEYEQYF. CDR3 bases: TGTGCCAGCAGTTACCCCCCGCATATACTCGAATACGAGCAGTACTTC.

This chain uses TRBV9 with TRBJ2-3, with 7 bases aligning to TRBD1. V dropped 3 bases and J dropped 1; count of bases not matched to a gene: 14. Per germline, CDR1 SGDLS and CDR2 YYNGEE. This CDR3 spans 18 amino acids. The CDR3 DNA is TGTGCCAGCAGCGCGCACGACCCTCGGACAGGACGCACAGATACGCAGTATTTT. Translation gives CASSAHDPRTGRTDTQYF. Looking up the rest from reference TRBV9 and TRBJ2-3 gives the full variable domain: DSGVTQTPKHLITATGQRVTLRCSPRSGDLSVYWYQQSLDQGLQFLIQYYNGEERAKGNILERFSAQQFPDLHSELNLSSLELGDSALYFCASSAHDPRTGRTDTQYFGPGTRLTVL.

The chain has TRBV6-1 and TRBJ1-1; D unresolved. This CDR3 contains 13 residues. CDR1 is MNHNS and CDR2 is SASEGT in the germline V gene. V lost 6 bases and J lost 3, with 11 bases in between. For the CDR3, the DNA is TGTGCCAGCAGAATTAATTTGGACACTGAAGCTTTCTTT. Its translation is CASRINLDTEAFF.

This clonotype was counted ten times or more. V gene TRBV20-1 combines with J gene TRBJ2-7; no reliable D call. Germline V gene sequence: CDR1 DFQATT, CDR2 SNEGSKA (reference sequence). The CDR3 is 13 amino acids. The V end was cut by 2 bases, the J end by 0 bases, with 8 bases between. CDR3 DNA sequence: TGCAGTGCTAGAAGCCAGAGCTCCTACGAGCAGTACTTC. Protein sequence: CSARSQSSYEQYF.

This clonotype was seen just once. A much larger clone lies one base from this, so it may be a read error. The rearrangement joins TRBV24-1 to TRBJ2-1; D ambiguous. CDR1 KGHDR and CDR2 SFDVKD come from the germline V gene. The CDR3 length is 12 residues. CDR3 DNA sequence: TGTACCACGTCAAGCTCCTACAATGAGCAGTTCTTC. It encodes CTTSSSYNEQFF.

In this sample, this clonotype turned up once. This likely stems from a read error, as it lies one base from a far larger clone. V is TRBV10-3 and J is TRBJ2-1; no clear D. Germline values: CDR1 ENHRY, CDR2 SYGVKD. CDR3 length equals 11 residues. Trimming took off 3 bases at V and 10 bases at J, with 7 bases between the two ends. The DNA for the CDR3 is TGTGCCATCAGTGATGGCTGGGAGCAGTTCTTC. Its translation: CAISDGWEQFF.

This clonotype was seen ten or more times. V gene TRBV20-1 combines with J gene TRBJ1-2; TRBD1 aligns across 9 bases. This CDR3 spans 13 amino acids. Germline V lookup: CDR1 DFQATT, CDR2 SNEGSKA (reference sequence). The V segment lost 6 bases and the J segment 2 bases; nucleotides outside the gene matches: 4. CDR3: CSATGQGNYGYTF. Written as DNA, the CDR3 is TGCAGTGCCACGGGACAGGGAAACTATGGCTACACCTTC.

The chain carries TRBV19 and TRBJ1-5, with 7 bases identical to TRBD1. The CDR3 runs to 13 residues. Germline lookup yields CDR1 LNHDA and CDR2 SQIVND (reference sequence). V was pared by 5 bases and J by 7 bases, with 5 bases of the junction left unmatched. CDR3 in amino acids: CASSLVQGQPQHF. CDR3 DNA: TGTGCCAGTAGTCTCGTACAGGGGCAGCCCCAGCATTTT. The complete variable domain, with remaining parts taken from reference TRBV19 and TRBJ1-5, reads DGGITQSPKYLFRKEGQNVTLSCEQNLNHDAMYWYRQDPGQGLRLIYYSQIVNDFQKGDIAEGYSVSREKKESFPLTVTSAQKNPTAFYLCASSLVQGQPQHFGDGTRLSIL.

The rearrangement links TRBV4-1 to TRBJ2-7, with 7 bases identical to TRBD1. The germline V gene encodes CDR1 MGHRA and CDR2 YSYEKL. Trimming took 6 bases from V and 2 from J; bases not matched to a gene: 25. CDR3 length: 20 amino acids. CDR3 bases: TGCGCCAGCAGTCGTATGGGGGCAACAGGGGACCGCCCGCGGACCTACGAGCAGTACTTC. It encodes CASSRMGATGDRPRTYEQYF.

Turning to this clonotype: A much larger clone differs by one base, so this may be a read error. The J gene is TRBJ2-7, the V gene TRBV2; no clear D gene. V was pared by 8 bases and J by 7 bases, with 15 bases between. The CDR3 consists of 12 residues. Germline assignment: CDR1 SNHLY and CDR2 FYNNEI. CDR3 amino acids: CASFRPSGEQYF. DNA of the CDR3: TGTGCCAGCTTTCGACCCTCAGGAGAGCAGTACTTC.

The rearrangement joins TRBV3-1 to TRBJ1-1, with D perhaps TRBD1 (5 bases). Per germline, CDR1 LGHDT and CDR2 YNNKEL (reference sequence). The CDR3 consists of 15 residues. Trimming left V 2 bases short and J 5 bases short, with 15 bases between. DNA of the CDR3: TGTGCCAGCAGCCAAAGCCACAGGCTAGGGACTGAAGCTTTCTTT. Translating it yields CASSQSHRLGTEAFF.

The chain carries TRBV18 and TRBJ2-1, with 11 bases identical to TRBD2. V shed 4 bases and J 4 bases; nucleotides not matched to a gene: 3. In germline, CDR1 is KGHSH, CDR2 LQKENI. The CDR3 runs 15 residues. The CDR3 DNA is TGTGCCAGCTCACTGACTAGCGGGAAGTACAATGAGCAGTTCTTC. Amino acids: CASSLTSGKYNEQFF.

This clonotype was found many times. V gene TRBV28 combines with J gene TRBJ2-7, with 10 bases identical to TRBD1. The CDR3 has 16 residues. V trimming: 6 bases; J trimming: 7 bases; junction bases outside the gene matches: 15. The V gene's germline CDR1 is MDHEN and CDR2 SYDVKM. The CDR3, as DNA: TGTGCCAGCAGCCGACAGGGGGCGAGGGTGTCGGGAGAGCAGTACTTC. Protein: CASSRQGARVSGEQYF.

This clonotype has only a few counts. The chain combines TRBV30 with TRBJ1-5, with a possible D match to TRBD1 (5 bases). The CDR3 is 14 amino acids. The germline V and J ends were trimmed by 5 bases and 0 bases, with 11 bases remaining between them. The V gene's germline CDR1 is GTSNPN and CDR2 SVGIG (reference sequence). The CDR3 sequence: CAWGGRYSNQPQHF. The CDR3 bases are TGTGCCTGGGGGGGTCGCTATAGCAATCAGCCCCAGCATTTT.